This T cell receptor beta chain derives from a study of radiotherapy plus CTLA-4 blockade in lung cancer. Broader study findings: Radiotherapy was combined with ipilimumab, and tumor-derived TCR clones then expanded in blood.

Assay used: immunoSEQ multiplex PCR; TCRdb lists only in-frame clones, some missing. The table includes more than 95,000 clones, 65% to 85% detected once. Focal radiation plus CTLA-4 blockade with ipilimumab was administered to patients who had chemo-refractory metastatic non-small-cell lung cancer. Comment on this clone: Its target is unknown.

CDR3 size: 15 residues. In germline, CDR1 is KGHSH, CDR2 LQKENI. V lost 3 bases to trimming and J lost 6 bases; unmatched junction nucleotides: 9. Sample: peripheral blood, taken from a patient treated with radiotherapy plus ipilimumab. The chain has TRBV18 and TRBJ1-2; 8 bases are a match to TRBD1. This clonotype was sampled from a human donor with non-small cell lung cancer who had a partial response to radiotherapy plus ipilimumab. This CDR3 is CASSPPGQGGDGYTF. Written as DNA, the CDR3 is TGTGCCAGCTCACCTCCCGGACAGGGCGGGGATGGCTACACCTTC. The full variable domain, completed using reference TRBV18 and TRBJ1-2, is NAGVMQNPRHLVRRRGQEARLRCSPMKGHSHVYWYRQLPEEGLKFMVYLQKENIIDESGMPKERFSAEFPKEGPSILRIQQVVRGDSAAYFCASSPPGQGGDGYTFGSGTRLTVV.